This T cell receptor (beta chain) stems from a study of PD-L1 blockade in urothelial cancer. This CDR3 has 13 residues. Germline-derived CDR1 and CDR2 are SGHAT and FQDESV (reference sequence). J gave up 7 bases and V 5 bases, and 5 bases lay outside the gene matches. Pretreatment sampling and on-treatment sampling together yielded between 1 and 8 samples for each patient. The authors spiked synthetic TCR analog templates into each PCR. TCRdb's copy holds only in-frame clones and misses some; the assay was immunoSEQ multiplex PCR. The sample shows tens of thousands of clones, 75% to 95% of them seen only once.

The source was PBMCs, collected around atezolizumab (anti-PD-L1) treatment. The rearrangement uses TRBV11-1 and TRBJ2-4, with 7 bases that match TRBD1. This receptor was taken from a man in his 70s with urothelial cancer. The CDR3 region has the DNA TGTGCCAGCAGCACAGGGACAGTTAACATTCAGTACTTC. Amino acids: CASSTGTVNIQYF.